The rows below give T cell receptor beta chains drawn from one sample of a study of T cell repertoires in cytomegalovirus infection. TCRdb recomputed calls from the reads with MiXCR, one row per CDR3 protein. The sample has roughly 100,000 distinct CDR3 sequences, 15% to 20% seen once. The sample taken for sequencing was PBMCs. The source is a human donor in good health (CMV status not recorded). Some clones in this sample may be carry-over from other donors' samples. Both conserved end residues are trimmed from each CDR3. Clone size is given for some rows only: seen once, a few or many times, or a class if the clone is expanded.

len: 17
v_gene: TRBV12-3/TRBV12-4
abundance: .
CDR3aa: ASSPVKGRGSSGANVLT

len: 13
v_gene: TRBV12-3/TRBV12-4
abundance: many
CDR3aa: ASSSGVQTGNTIY

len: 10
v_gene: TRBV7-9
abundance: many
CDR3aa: ASSLTGTEAF

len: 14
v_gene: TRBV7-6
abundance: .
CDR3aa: ASSLLAGAPTDTQY

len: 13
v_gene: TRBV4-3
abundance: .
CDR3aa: ASSQDLDGAYEQY

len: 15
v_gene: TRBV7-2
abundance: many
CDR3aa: ASSSNPASGGTDTQY

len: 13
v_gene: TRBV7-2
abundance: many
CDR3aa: ASSSRLAAFYEQY

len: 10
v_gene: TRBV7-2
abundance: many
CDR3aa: ASRGDQETQY

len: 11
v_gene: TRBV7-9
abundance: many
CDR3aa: ASSGTNSYEQY

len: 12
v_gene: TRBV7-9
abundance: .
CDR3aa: ASSYGQGDTEAF

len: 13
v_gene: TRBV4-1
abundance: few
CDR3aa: ASSQAEGRGWGYT

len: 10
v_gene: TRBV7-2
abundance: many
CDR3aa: ASSLREGAQH

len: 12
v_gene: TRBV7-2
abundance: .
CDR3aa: ASSTHGTYNEQF

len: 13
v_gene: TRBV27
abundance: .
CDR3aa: ASSPYRVERAEAF

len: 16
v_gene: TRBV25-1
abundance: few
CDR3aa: ASSTPVTSGGLQETQY

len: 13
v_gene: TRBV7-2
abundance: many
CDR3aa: ASSPGGTGLFGYT

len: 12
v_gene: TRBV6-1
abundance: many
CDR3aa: ASSGSMGVREQF

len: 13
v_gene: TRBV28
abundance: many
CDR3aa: ASRTGQKLYSPLH

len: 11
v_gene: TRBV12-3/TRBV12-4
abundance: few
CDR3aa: ASSPGEGYEQY

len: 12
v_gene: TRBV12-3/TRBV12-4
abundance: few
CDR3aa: ASSLTGSNQPQH

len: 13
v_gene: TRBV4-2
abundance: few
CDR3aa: ASSLTRAPDQPQH

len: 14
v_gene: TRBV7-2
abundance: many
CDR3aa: ASSLVPGDPTDTQY

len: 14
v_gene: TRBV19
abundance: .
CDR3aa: ASSMLLTGVSYGYT

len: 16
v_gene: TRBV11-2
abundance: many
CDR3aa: ASSLEGGDRAARYEQY

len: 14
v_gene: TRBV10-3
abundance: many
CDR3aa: AISDPSGTGAPWAF

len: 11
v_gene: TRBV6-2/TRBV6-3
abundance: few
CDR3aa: ASNPDRDYGYT

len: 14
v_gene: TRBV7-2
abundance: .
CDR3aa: ACSTGLTGYQETQY

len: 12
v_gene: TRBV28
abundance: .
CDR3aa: ASSLGAGEDTQY

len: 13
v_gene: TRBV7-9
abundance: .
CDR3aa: ASSSGQGQLEKLF

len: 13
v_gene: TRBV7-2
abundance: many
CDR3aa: ASSSGTGVNQPQH

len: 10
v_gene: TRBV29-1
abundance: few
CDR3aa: SVRTGATEAF

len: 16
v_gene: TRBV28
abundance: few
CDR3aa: ASSVASGAFSGANVLT

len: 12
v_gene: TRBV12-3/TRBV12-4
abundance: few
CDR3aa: ASSLNGGDTEAF

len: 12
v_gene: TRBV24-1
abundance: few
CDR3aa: ATSESGLLDTQY

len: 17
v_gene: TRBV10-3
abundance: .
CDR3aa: AISETRTSGDSGANVLT

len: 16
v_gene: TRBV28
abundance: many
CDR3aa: ASSGPGQRFSGANVLT

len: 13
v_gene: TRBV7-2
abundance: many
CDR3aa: ASSLGQGFHQPQH

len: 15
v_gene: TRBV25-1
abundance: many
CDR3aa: ASSEKGASGNTGELF

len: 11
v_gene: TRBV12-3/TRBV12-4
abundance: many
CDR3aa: ASSPDPTGWQF

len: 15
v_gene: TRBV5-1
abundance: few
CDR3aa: ASSPRTSGGAVNEQF

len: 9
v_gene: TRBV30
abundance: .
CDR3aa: AWTYSEGYT

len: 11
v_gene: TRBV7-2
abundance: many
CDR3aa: ASSLEFNQPQH

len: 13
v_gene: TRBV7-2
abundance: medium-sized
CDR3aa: ASSPGSGGAETQY

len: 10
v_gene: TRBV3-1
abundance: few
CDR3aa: ASTGQGTEAF

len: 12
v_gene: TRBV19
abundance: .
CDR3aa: ASSTTGSSYEQY

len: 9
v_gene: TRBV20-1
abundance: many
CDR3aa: SAEMTTEAF

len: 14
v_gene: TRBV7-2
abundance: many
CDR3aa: ASSPRLTQYQETQY

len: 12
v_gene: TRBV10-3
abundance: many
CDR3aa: AIREAGGSTEAF

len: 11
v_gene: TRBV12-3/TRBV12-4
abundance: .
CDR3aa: ANSWGGFYEQY

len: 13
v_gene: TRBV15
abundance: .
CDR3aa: ATALGRGGGETQY

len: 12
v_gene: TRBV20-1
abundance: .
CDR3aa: SAAGIVNTGELF

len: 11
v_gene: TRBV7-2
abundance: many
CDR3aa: ASSSRQGKGYT

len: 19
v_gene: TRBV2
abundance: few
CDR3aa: ASSGYGVSGTGGISYNEQF

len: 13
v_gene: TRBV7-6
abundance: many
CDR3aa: ASTPGTGNYNEQF

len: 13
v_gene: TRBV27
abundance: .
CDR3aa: ASFLRDPNTGELF

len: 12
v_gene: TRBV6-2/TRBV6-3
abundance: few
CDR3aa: ASSAGGGSGELF

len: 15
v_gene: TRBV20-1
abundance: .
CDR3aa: SARDFGGLGKKNIQY

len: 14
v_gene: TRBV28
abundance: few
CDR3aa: ASSPSEGYRNSPLH

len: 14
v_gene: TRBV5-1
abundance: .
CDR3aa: ASRASGGSSYNEQF